Shown below are 12 T cell receptor beta chains from a single sample sequenced in a study of blood T cell repertoires in COVID-19 (TCRdb year 2020). Library generation was performed with the immunoSEQ multiplex PCR assay. TCRdb limited this immuneACCESS table to in-frame rearrangements with V and J called. A share of clones is missing; checked studies link under half to unresolved V genes, and the rest is unexplained. Counted in this sample were around 100,000 clones; 84% of them appeared once. Around 12% of the sample lies in the top ten. The specimen was peripheral blood. These receptor sequences come from a human donor in a cohort sampled during active COVID-19.

The table lists this clone with a few counts. This rearrangement joins TRBV5-5 to TRBJ2-7, with TRBD1 matching 7 bases. The CDR3 spans 15 residues. Losses at the gene ends were 4 bases for V and 0 bases for J; bases not matched to a gene: 7. Germline assignment: CDR1 SGHKS and CDR2 YYEKEE (reference sequence). The CDR3 protein is CASSPLGDSSYEQYF. The CDR3 DNA sequence: TGTGCCAGCAGCCCCCTAGGGGACAGCTCCTACGAGCAGTACTTC. Supplemented by reference TRBV5-5 and TRBJ2-7, the full variable domain reads DAGVTQSPTHLIKTRGQQVTLRCSPISGHKSVSWYQQVLGQGPQFIFQYYEKEERGRGNFPDRFSARQFPNYSSELNVNALLLGDSALYLCASSPLGDSSYEQYFGPGTRLTVT.

The chain carries TRBV18 and TRBJ1-1; weak D call: TRBD1 (6 bases). Germline V gene sequence: CDR1 KGHSH, CDR2 LQKENI. The CDR3 covers 16 residues. V was pared by 2 bases and J by 1 base, with 14 bases between. In nucleotides, the CDR3 is TGTGCCAGCTCACCAAGGGCCCCACAGGGGAACACTGAAGCTTTCTTT. This sequence encodes CASSPRAPQGNTEAFF.

The genes are TRBV10-3 and TRBJ1-2; D possibly corresponds to TRBD1 (5 bases). The CDR3 consists of 13 residues. Germline V lookup: CDR1 ENHRY, CDR2 SYGVKD. V was clipped by 11 bases and J by 4 bases, with 17 bases between them. CDR3: CASLGEAGYGYTF. In nucleotides, the CDR3 is TGTGCCTCCCTGGGGGAGGCGGGCTATGGCTACACCTTC.

V usage is TRBV10-3 and J usage is TRBJ2-7; D unclear. V was shortened by 8 bases and J by 0 bases, with 17 bases between the two germline ends. Germline CDR1 reads ENHRY; CDR2 reads SYGVKD. There are 15 residues in the CDR3. The CDR3 here is CAIPLPQANSYEQYF. CDR3 DNA sequence: TGTGCCATCCCCCTCCCCCAGGCCAACTCCTACGAGCAGTACTTC.

CDR3 protein: CASSLGQQNIQYF. The CDR3 bases are TGTGCCAGCAGCTTGGGACAGCAAAACATTCAGTACTTC. The rearrangement joins TRBV5-4 to TRBJ2-4; maybe TRBD1 (5 bases). The CDR3 is made up of 13 amino acids. CDR1 and CDR2 from the germline V gene are SGHNT and YYREEE (reference sequence). V lost 0 bases, J lost 5 bases, and 6 bases lay in between.

This clone showed up just once. The V and J genes are TRBV6-5 and TRBJ1-1; tentative D call: TRBD1 (5 bases). The length of the CDR3 is 15 residues. CDR1 and CDR2 from the germline V gene are MNHEY and SVGAGI. Trimming shortened V by 6 bases and J by 4 bases, and 18 bases separated the two germline ends. DNA for the CDR3: TGTGCCAGCAGCGGGGCGGGGGTAGGTCGCACTGAAGCTTTCTTT. Its translation is CASSGAGVGRTEAFF.

The chain recombines TRBV2 with TRBJ2-2, with D possibly being TRBD1 (5 bases). The CDR3 length is 14 residues. V lost 10 bases and J 0 bases, leaving 12 bases between the germline ends. From germline, CDR1 is SNHLY and CDR2 FYNNEI. The CDR3 loop is CATSGQTNTGELFF. The CDR3 DNA is TGTGCCACCTCAGGGCAGACGAACACCGGGGAGCTGTTTTTT.

The chain combines TRBV15 with TRBJ2-3, with TRBD2 matching 10 bases. Germline V lookup: CDR1 LNHNV, CDR2 YYDKDF (reference sequence). This CDR3 spans 15 amino acids. With V trimmed by 3 bases and J by 5 bases, 5 bases remained unmatched. CDR3 protein: CATSRSGGAEDTQYF. The CDR3 DNA reads as TGTGCCACCAGCAGGAGCGGGGGGGCGGAAGATACGCAGTATTTT.

This clone was seen a handful of times. This chain joins TRBV5-1 and TRBJ1-1, with D maybe TRBD1 (6 bases). Germline CDR1 and CDR2: SGHRS and YFSETQ. V was shortened by 4 bases and J by 0 bases, with 13 bases between the two germline ends. The CDR3 consists of 15 residues. The CDR3, as DNA: TGCGCCAGCAGCAAGAACAGGGCCGTGAACACTGAAGCTTTCTTT. This translates into CASSKNRAVNTEAFF. Full variable domain (remainder filled in from reference TRBV5-1 and TRBJ1-1): KAGVTQTPRYLIKTRGQQVTLSCSPISGHRSVSWYQQTPGQGLQFLFEYFSETQRNKGNFPGRFSGRQFSNSRSEMNVSTLELGDSALYLCASSKNRAVNTEAFFGQGTRLTVV.

This sequence joins TRBV30 and TRBJ1-3; D might be TRBD1 (5 bases). This CDR3 is 15 amino acids long. Germline CDR1 and CDR2: GTSNPN and SVGIG (reference sequence). With 0 bases removed from V and 0 bases from J, the gap between germline ends came to 9 bases. The CDR3 sequence: CAWSVQAYSGNTIYF. The CDR3, as DNA: TGTGCCTGGAGTGTACAGGCCTACTCTGGAAACACCATATATTTT.

This chain links TRBV3-1 (or the pseudogene TRBV3-2) with TRBJ1-3; no clear D. Germline assignment: CDR1 LGHDT and CDR2 YNNKEL (reference sequence). V was trimmed by 7 bases and J by 0 bases, leaving 4 bases between them. The CDR3 sequence is 12 residues long. CDR3: CASMSSGNTIYF. CDR3 nucleotides: TGTGCCAGCATGAGCTCTGGAAACACCATATATTTT.

V gene TRBV11-2 combines with J gene TRBJ1-3, with 7 bases lining up with TRBD1. The germline V gene has CDR1 SGHAT and CDR2 FQNNGV. J lost 2 bases, V lost 5 bases, and 6 bases had no gene match. The CDR3 totals 15 residues. CDR3 loop: CASSPGDSAGNTIYF. In DNA, the CDR3 is TGTGCCAGCAGCCCAGGGGACAGTGCTGGAAACACCATATATTTT.